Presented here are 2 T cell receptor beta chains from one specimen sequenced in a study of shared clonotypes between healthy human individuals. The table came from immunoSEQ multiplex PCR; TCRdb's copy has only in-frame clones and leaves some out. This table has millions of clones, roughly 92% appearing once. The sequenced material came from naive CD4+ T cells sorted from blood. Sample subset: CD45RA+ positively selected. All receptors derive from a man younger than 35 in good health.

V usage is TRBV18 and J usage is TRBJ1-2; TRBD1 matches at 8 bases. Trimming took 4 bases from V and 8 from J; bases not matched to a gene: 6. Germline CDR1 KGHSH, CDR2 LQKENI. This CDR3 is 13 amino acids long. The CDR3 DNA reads TGTGCCAGCTCACAAATGGACAGGGAAGGCTACACCTTC. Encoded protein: CASSQMDREGYTF.

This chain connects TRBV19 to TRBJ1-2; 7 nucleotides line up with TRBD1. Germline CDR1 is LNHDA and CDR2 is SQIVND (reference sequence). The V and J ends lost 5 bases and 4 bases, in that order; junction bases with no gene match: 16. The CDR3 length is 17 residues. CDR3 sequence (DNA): TGTGCCAGTAGTCGCACCGGCACAGGGGAGAAGGGCTATGGCTACACCTTC. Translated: CASSRTGTGEKGYGYTF. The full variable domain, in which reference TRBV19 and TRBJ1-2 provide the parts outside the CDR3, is DGGITQSPKYLFRKEGQNVTLSCEQNLNHDAMYWYRQDPGQGLRLIYYSQIVNDFQKGDIAEGYSVSREKKESFPLTVTSAQKNPTAFYLCASSRTGTGEKGYGYTFGSGTRLTVV.